This T cell receptor (beta chain) was sequenced for a study of molecular identifiers for immune sequencing clone quantification. TCRdb reprocessed the PCR reads via MiXCR and lists one record per CDR3 protein. The profile shows approximately 680,000 distinct CDR3 sequences, 25% of them singletons. Input for naive CD8 libraries was roughly 19,000 to 1,100,000 sorted cells; the RNA fraction used was 10%, 30% or 50%. This clonotype was counted ten times or more. The CDR3 is 14 residues long. Germline CDR1 reads ENHRY; CDR2 reads SYGVKD. Deletions cut 4 bases from V and 0 bases from J, with 10 bases between.

This TCR came from a human donor in good health. Some libraries in this study had Jurkat cell RNA spiked in. The sequencing input was naive CD8+ T cells from blood, with Jurkat cell RNA spiked in. Subset given: FACS-sorted CD8+CD4-CCR7+CD45RA+ naive T cells. The chain combines TRBV10-3 with TRBJ2-7; D uncertain. This chain's CDR3 is CAISAVDNSYEQYF. CDR3 DNA: TGTGCCATCAGTGCCGTAGACAACTCCTACGAGCAGTACTTC.